These 5 T cell receptor beta chains were all obtained from the same sample, sequenced in a study of blood T cell repertoires in COVID-19. Using immunoSEQ multiplex PCR, the repertoire was profiled, and TCRdb retains in-frame clones only, with some absent. The table lists about 250,000 clones, around 89% of them singletons. Sequenced: peripheral blood. All receptors derive from a woman between 35 and 50 years old who had recovered from COVID-19.

The CDR3 sequence is CASSTGQGETQYF. The DNA for the CDR3 is TGCGCCAGCAGCACCGGACAAGGGGAGACCCAGTACTTC. The chain uses TRBV5-1 and TRBJ2-5; perhaps TRBD1 as D (5 bases). The CDR3 sequence is 13 residues long. CDR1 is SGHRS, CDR2 YFSETQ, per germline. Trimming pared 4 bases from V and 5 bases from J, leaving 12 bases between.

The gene calls are TRBV5-4 and TRBJ2-5; the D gene is possibly TRBD2 (5 bases). Germline loops: CDR1 SGHNT, CDR2 YYREEE (reference sequence). The CDR3 has 13 amino acids. V was clipped by 6 bases and J by 4 bases, with 13 bases between them. The CDR3 coding sequence is TGTGCCAGCACCCTCCGGGGAACAGAGACCCAGTACTTC. It translates to CASTLRGTETQYF.

This chain joins TRBV30 and TRBJ1-2, with 7 bases that match TRBD1. The CDR3 covers 15 residues. CDR1 and CDR2 (germline): GTSNPN, SVGIG (reference sequence). V lost 4 bases, J lost 5 bases, and 13 bases stayed unmatched. The CDR3 bases are TGTGCCTGGAAGGGGGCAGGGGGTTTGGGATATGGCTACACCTTC. This codes for CAWKGAGGLGYGYTF.

As regards this clone: A much larger clone differs from this one at a single base, so this may be a read error. This sequence joins TRBV28 and TRBJ1-1; D gene uncertain. The V gene's germline CDR1 is MDHEN and CDR2 SYDVKM. The CDR3 is 11 amino acids. V gave up 10 bases and J gave up 7 bases, with 13 bases separating them. As DNA, the CDR3 is TGTGCCACCCGGGGAGCCCTTGAAGCTTTCTTT. Residues: CATRGALEAFF.

V is TRBV20-1 and J is TRBJ2-1, with TRBD2 as a possible D gene (5 bases). Per germline, CDR1 DFQATT and CDR2 SNEGSKA (reference sequence). Trimming took 3 bases from V and 2 from J, leaving 11 bases between them. CDR3 length: 14 amino acids. CDR3 nucleotide sequence: TGCAGTGCTAGTGGGGTCGGGGCCTACAATGAGCAGTTCTTC. Translating gives CSASGVGAYNEQFF.